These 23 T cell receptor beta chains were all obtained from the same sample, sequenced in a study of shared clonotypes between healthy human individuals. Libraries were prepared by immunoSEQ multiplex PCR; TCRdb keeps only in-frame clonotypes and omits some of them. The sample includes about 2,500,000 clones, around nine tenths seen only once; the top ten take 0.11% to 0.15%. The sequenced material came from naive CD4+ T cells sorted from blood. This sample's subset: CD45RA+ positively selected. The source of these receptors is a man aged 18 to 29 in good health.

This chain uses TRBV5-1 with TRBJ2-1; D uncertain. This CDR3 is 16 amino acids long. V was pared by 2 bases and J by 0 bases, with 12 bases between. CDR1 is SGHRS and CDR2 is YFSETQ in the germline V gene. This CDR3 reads CASSFSNLGSYNEQFF. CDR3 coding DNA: TGCGCCAGCAGCTTTTCAAACCTGGGCTCCTACAATGAGCAGTTCTTC.

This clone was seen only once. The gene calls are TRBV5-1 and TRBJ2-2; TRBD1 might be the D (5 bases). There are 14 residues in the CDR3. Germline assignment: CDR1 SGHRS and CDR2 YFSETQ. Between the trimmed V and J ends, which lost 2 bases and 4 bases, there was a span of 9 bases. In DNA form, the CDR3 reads TGCGCCAGCAGCTTTACAGGAGCCACCGGGGAGCTGTTTTTT. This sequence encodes CASSFTGATGELFF.

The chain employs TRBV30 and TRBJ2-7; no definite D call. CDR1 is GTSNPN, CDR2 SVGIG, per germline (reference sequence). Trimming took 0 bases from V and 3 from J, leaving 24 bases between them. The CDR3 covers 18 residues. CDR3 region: CAWSVYQPSRPQLYEQYF. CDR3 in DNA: TGTGCCTGGAGTGTATACCAGCCCTCAAGGCCGCAACTCTACGAGCAGTACTTC.

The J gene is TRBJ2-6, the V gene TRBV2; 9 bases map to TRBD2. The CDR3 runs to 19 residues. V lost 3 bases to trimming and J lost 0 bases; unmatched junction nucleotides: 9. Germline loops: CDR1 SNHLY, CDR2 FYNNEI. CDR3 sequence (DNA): TGTGCCAGCAGTGACCCCGGGACTAGCAAAAACTCTGGGGCCAACGTCCTGACTTTC. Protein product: CASSDPGTSKNSGANVLTF.

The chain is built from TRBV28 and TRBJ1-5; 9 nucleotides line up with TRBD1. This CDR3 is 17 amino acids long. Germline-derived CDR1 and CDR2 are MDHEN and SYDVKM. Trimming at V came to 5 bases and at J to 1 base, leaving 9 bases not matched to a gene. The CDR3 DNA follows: TGTGCCAGCAGTCCGGGACAGGGCCTGGGGAGCAATCAGCCCCAGCATTTT. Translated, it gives CASSPGQGLGSNQPQHF. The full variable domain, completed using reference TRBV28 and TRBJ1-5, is DVKVTQSSRYLVKRTGEKVFLECVQDMDHENMFWYRQDPGLGLRLIYFSYDVKMKEKGDIPEGYSVSREKKERFSLILESASTNQTSMYLCASSPGQGLGSNQPQHFGDGTRLSIL.

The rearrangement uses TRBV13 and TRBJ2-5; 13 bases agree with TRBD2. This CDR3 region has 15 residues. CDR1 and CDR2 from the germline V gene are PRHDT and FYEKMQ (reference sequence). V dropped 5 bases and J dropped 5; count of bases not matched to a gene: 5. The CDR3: CASSVLAGGPETQYF. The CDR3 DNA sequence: TGTGCCAGCAGCGTACTAGCGGGGGGGCCCGAGACCCAGTACTTC.

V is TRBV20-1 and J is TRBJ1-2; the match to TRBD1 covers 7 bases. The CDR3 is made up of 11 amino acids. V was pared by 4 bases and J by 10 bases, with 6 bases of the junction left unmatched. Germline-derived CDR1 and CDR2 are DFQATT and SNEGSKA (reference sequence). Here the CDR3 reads CSAMGQTLYTF. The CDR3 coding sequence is TGCAGTGCTATGGGACAGACCCTCTACACCTTC.

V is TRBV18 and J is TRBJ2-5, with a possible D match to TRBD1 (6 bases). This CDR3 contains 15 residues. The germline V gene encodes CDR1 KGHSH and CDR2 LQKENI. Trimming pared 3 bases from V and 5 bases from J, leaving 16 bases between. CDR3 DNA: TGTGCCAGCTCACCCCTGGACAGAAGATCGGAGACCCAGTACTTC. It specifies CASSPLDRRSETQYF.

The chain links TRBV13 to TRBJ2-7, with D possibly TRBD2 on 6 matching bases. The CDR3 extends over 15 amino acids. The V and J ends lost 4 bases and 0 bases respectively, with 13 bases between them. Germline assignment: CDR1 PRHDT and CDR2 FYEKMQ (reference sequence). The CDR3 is CASSSGGKSSYEQYF. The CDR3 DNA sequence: TGTGCCAGCAGCTCTGGAGGGAAAAGCTCCTACGAGCAGTACTTC.

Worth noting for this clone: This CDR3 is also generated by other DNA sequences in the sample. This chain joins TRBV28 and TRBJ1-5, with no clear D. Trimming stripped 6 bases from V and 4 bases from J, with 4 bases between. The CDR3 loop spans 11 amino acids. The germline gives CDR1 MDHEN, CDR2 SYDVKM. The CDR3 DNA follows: TGTGCCAGCAGCTTAAATCAGCCCCAGCATTTT. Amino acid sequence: CASSLNQPQHF. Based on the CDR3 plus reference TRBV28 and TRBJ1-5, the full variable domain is DVKVTQSSRYLVKRTGEKVFLECVQDMDHENMFWYRQDPGLGLRLIYFSYDVKMKEKGDIPEGYSVSREKKERFSLILESASTNQTSMYLCASSLNQPQHFGDGTRLSIL.

In DNA form, the CDR3 reads TGTGCCAGCAGTGCTCAGGGTCTTGGGGAGCTGTTTTTT. Translated: CASSAQGLGELFF. The chain links TRBV6-1 to TRBJ2-2; D possibly corresponds to TRBD1 (5 bases). V shed 4 bases and J shed 8 bases, with 11 bases lying between them. This CDR3 region has 13 residues. Germline V gene lookup returns CDR1 MNHNS and CDR2 SASEGT.

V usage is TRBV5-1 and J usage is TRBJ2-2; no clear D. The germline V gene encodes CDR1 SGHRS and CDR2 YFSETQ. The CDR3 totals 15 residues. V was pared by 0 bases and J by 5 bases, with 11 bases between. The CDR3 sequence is CASSLATGWTGELFF. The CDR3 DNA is TGCGCCAGCAGCTTGGCTACGGGTTGGACCGGGGAGCTGTTTTTT.

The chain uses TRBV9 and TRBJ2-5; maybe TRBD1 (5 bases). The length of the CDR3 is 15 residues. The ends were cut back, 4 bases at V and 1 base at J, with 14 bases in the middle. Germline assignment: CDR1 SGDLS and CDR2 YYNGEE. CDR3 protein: CASSSVQGGQETQYF. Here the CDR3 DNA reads TGTGCCAGCAGCTCCGTCCAGGGTGGCCAAGAGACCCAGTACTTC.

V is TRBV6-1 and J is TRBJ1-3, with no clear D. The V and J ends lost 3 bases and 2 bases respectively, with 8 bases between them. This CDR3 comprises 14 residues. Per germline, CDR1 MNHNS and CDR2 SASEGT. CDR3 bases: TGTGCCAGCAGTGAGTTCTCGGCTGGAAACACCATATATTTT. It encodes CASSEFSAGNTIYF.

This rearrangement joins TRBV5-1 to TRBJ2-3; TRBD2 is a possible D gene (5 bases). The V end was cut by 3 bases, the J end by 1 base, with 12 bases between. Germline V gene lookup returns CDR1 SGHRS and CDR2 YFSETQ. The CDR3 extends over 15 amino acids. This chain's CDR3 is CASSSQLLGTDTQYF. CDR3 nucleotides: TGCGCCAGCAGCTCTCAACTACTAGGCACAGATACGCAGTATTTT.

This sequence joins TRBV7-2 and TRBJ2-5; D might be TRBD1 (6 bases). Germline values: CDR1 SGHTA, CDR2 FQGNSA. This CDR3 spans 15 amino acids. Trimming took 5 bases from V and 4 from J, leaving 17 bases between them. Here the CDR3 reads CASSLEQGYGETQYF. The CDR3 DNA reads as TGTGCCAGCAGCCTAGAACAGGGATATGGAGAGACCCAGTACTTC.

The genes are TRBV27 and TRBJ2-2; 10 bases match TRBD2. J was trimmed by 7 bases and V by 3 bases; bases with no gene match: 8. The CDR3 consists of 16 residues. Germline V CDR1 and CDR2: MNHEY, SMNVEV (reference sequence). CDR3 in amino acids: CASSFLAGATSGELFF. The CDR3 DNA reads TGTGCCAGCAGTTTCCTAGCGGGGGCCACGAGCGGGGAGCTGTTTTTT.

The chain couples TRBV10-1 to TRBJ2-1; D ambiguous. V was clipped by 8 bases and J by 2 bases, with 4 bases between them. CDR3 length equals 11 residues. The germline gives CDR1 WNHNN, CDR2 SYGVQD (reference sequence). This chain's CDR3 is CASCTYNEQFF. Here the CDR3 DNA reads TGCGCCAGCTGCACCTACAATGAGCAGTTCTTC.

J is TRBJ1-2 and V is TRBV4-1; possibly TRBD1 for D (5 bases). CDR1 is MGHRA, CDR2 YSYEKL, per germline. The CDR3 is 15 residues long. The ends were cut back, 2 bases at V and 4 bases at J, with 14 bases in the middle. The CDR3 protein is CASSQTQTEFYGYTF. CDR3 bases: TGCGCCAGCAGCCAAACGCAGACAGAGTTCTATGGCTACACCTTC.

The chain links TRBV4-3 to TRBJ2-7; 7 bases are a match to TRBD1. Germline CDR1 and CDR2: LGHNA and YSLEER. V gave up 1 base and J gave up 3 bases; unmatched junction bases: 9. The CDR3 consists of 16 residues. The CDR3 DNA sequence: TGCGCCAGCAGCCAAGCCCTGGGGACAGATTTCTACGAGCAGTACTTC. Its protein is CASSQALGTDFYEQYF.

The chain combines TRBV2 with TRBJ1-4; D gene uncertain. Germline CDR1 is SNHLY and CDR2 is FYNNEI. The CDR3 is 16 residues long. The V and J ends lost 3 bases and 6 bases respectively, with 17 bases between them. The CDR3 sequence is CASSDRGGLAYEKLFF. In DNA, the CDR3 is TGTGCCAGCAGTGACCGCGGAGGGTTGGCTTATGAAAAACTGTTTTTT.

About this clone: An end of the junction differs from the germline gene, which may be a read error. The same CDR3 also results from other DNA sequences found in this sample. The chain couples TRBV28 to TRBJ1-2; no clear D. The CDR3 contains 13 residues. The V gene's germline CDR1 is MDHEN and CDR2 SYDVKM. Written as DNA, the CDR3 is TGTGCCAGCAGTCTACTAGAGGGCTATGGTTACACCTTC. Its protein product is CASSLLEGYGYTF.

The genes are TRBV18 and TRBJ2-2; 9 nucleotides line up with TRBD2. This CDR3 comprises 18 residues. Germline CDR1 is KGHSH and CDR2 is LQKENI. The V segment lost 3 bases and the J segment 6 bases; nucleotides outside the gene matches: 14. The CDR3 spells CASSPGVELAGGAGELFF. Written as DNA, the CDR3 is TGTGCCAGCTCACCCGGTGTAGAACTAGCGGGCGGCGCCGGGGAGCTGTTTTTT.